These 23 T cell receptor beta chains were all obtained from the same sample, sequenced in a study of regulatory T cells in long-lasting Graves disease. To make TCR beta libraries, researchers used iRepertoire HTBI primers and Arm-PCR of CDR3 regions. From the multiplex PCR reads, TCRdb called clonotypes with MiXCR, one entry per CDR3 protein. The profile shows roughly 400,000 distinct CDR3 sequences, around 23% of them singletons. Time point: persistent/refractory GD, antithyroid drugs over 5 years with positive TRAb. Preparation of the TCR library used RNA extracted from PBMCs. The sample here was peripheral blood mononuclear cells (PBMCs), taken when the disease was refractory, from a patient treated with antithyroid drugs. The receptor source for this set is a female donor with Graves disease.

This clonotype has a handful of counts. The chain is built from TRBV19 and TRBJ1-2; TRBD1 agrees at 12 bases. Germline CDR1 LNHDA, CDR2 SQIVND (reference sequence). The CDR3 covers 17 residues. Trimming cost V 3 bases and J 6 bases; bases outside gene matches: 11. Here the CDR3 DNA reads TGTGCCAGTAGTATCCCTCAAGGGACAGGGGGCAAGGATGGCTACACCTTC. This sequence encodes CASSIPQGTGGKDGYTF.

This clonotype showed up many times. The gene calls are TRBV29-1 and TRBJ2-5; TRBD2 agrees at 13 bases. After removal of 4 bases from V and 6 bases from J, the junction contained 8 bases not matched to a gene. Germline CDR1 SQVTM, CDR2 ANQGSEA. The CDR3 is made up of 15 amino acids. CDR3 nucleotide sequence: TGCAGCGTTGCCCGTTCGACTAGCGGGAGGAAGACCCAGTACTTC. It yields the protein CSVARSTSGRKTQYF.

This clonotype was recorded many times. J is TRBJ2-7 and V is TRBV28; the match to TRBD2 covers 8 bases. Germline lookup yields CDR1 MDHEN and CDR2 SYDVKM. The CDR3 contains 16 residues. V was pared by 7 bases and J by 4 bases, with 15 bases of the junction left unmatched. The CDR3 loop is CASTPGGSPGVYEQYF. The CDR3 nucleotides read TGTGCCAGCACGCCGGGGGGGTCCCCAGGGGTGTACGAGCAGTACTTC.

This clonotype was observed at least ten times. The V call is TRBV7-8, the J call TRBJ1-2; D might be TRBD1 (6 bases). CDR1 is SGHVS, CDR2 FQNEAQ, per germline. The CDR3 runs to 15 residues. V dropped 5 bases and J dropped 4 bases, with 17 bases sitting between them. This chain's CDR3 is CASSPPGTPIYGYTF. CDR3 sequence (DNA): TGTGCCAGCAGCCCGCCCGGGACACCAATCTATGGCTACACCTTC.

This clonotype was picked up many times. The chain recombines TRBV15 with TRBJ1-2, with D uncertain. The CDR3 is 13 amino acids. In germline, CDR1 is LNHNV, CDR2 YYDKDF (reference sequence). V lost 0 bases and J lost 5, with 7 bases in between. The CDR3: CATSRDRLYGYTF. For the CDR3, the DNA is TGTGCCACCAGCAGAGATCGATTATATGGCTACACCTTC. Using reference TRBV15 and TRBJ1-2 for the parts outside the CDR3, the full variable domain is DAMVIQNPRYQVTQFGKPVTLSCSQTLNHNVMYWYQQKSSQAPKLLFHYYDKDFNNEADTPDNFQSRRPNTSFCFLDIRSPGLGDTAMYLCATSRDRLYGYTFGSGTRLTVV.

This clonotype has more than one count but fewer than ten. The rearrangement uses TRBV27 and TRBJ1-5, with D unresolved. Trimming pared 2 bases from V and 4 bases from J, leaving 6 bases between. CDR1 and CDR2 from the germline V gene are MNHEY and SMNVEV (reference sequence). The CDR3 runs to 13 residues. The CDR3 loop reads CASSLVLNQPQHF. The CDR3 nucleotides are TGTGCCAGCAGTTTAGTATTGAATCAGCCCCAGCATTTT.

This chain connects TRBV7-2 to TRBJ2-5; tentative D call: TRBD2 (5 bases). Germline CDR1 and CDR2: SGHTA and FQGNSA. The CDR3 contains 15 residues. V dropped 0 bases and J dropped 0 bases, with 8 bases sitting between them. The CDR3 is CASSLAAAYQETQYF. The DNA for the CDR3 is TGTGCCAGCAGCTTAGCAGCGGCGTACCAAGAGACCCAGTACTTC.

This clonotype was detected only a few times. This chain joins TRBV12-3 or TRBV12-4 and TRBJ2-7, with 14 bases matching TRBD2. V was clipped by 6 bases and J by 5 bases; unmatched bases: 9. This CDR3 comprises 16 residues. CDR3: CASRYPLTSGRDEQYF. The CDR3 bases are TGTGCCAGCAGGTACCCCTTGACTAGCGGGAGGGACGAGCAGTACTTC.

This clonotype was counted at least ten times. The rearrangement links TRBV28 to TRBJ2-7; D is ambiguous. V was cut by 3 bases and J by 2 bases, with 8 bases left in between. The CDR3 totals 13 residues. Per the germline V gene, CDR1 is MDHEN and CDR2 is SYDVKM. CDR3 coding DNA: TGTGCCAGCAGTTTCCGCCAGACCTACGAGCAGTACTTC. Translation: CASSFRQTYEQYF. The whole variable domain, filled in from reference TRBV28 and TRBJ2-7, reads DVKVTQSSRYLVKRTGEKVFLECVQDMDHENMFWYRQDPGLGLRLIYFSYDVKMKEKGDIPEGYSVSREKKERFSLILESASTNQTSMYLCASSFRQTYEQYFGPGTRLTVT.

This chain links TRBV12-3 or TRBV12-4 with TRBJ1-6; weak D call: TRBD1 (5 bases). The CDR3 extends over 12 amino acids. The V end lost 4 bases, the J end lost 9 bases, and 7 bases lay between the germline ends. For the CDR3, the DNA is TGTGCCAGCAGTTCGGGGGGTTCACCCCTCCACTTT. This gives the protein CASSSGGSPLHF.

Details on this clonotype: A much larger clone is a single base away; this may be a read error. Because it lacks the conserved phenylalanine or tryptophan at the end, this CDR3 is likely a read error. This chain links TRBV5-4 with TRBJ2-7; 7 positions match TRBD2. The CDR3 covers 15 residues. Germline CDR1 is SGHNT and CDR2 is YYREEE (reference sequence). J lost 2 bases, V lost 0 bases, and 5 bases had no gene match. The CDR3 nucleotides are TGTGCCAGCAGCTTGGGGGAGGGCGGCACCTACGAGCAGTACCTC. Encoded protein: CASSLGEGGTYEQYL.

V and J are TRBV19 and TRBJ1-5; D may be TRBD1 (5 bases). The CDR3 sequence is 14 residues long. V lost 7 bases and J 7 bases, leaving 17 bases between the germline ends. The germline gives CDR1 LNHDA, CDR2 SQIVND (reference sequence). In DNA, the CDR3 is TGTGCCAGTAAATTGGGGACGGGGCGGCAGCCCCAGCATTTT. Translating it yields CASKLGTGRQPQHF.

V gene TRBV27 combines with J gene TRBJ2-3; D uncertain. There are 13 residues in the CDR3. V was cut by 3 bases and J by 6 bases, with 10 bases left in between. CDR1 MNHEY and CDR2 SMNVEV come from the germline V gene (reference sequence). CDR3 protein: CASSFRDGDTQYF. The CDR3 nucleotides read TGTGCCAGCAGTTTCCGAGATGGCGATACGCAGTATTTT.

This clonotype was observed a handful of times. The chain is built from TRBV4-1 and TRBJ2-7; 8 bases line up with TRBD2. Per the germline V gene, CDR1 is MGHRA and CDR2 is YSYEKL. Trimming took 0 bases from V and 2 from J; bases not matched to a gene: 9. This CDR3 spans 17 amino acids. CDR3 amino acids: CASSQDGSASGPYEQYF. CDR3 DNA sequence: TGCGCCAGCAGCCAAGACGGTTCGGCTAGCGGGCCCTACGAGCAGTACTTC.

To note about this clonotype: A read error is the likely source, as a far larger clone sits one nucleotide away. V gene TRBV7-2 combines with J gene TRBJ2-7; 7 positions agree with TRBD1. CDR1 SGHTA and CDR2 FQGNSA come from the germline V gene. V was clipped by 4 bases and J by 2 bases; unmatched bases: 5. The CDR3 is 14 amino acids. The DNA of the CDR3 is TGTGCCAGCAGCTCTAGCAGGGGGACCTACGAGCAGTACTTC. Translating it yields CASSSSRGTYEQYF.

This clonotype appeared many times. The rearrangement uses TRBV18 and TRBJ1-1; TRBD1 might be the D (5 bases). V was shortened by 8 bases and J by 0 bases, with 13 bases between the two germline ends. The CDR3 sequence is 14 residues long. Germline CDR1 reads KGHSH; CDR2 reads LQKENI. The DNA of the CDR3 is TGTGCCAGCAGCCCGGGACGGTTGAACACTGAAGCTTTCTTT. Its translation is CASSPGRLNTEAFF.

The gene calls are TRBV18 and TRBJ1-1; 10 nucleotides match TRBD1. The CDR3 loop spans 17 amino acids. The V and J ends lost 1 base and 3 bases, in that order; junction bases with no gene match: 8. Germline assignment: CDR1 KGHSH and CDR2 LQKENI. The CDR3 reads CASSPQMDRGEDTEAFF. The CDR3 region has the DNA TGTGCCAGCTCACCACAAATGGACAGGGGGGAAGACACTGAAGCTTTCTTT.

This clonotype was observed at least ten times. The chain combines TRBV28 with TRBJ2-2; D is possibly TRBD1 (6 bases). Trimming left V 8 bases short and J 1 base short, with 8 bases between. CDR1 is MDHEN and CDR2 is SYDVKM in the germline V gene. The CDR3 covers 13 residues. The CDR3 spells CASGTQNTGELFF. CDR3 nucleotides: TGTGCCAGCGGGACACAGAACACCGGGGAGCTGTTTTTT. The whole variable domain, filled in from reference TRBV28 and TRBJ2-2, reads DVKVTQSSRYLVKRTGEKVFLECVQDMDHENMFWYRQDPGLGLRLIYFSYDVKMKEKGDIPEGYSVSREKKERFSLILESASTNQTSMYLCASGTQNTGELFFGEGSRLTVL.

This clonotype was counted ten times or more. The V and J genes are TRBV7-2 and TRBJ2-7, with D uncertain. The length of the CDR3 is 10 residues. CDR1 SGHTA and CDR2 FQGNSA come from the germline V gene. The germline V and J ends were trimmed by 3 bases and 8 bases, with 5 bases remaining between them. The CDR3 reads CASSFSQQYF. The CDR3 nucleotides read TGTGCCAGCAGCTTTAGTCAGCAGTACTTC.

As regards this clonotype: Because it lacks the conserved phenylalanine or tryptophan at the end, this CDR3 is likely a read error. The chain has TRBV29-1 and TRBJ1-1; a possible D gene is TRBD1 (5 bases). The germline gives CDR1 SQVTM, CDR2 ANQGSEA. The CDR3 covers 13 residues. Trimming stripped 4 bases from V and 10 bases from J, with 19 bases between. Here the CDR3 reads CSVVSRALTGAFL. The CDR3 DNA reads TGCAGCGTTGTTTCTAGGGCCCTCACAGGAGCTTTCCTT.

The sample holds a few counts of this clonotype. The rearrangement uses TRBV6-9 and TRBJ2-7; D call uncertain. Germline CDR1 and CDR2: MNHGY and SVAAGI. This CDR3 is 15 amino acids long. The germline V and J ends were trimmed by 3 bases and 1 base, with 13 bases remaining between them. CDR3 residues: CASSYEVLRSYEQYF. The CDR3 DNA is TGTGCCAGCAGTTACGAGGTTTTGCGATCCTACGAGCAGTACTTC.

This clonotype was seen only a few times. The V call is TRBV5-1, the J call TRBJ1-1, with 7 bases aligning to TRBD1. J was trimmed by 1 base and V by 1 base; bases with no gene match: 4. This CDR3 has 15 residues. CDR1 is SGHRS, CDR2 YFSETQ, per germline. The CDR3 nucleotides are TGCGCCAGCAGCTTGACAGGGGACAGGAACACTGAAGCTTTCTTT. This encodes CASSLTGDRNTEAFF.

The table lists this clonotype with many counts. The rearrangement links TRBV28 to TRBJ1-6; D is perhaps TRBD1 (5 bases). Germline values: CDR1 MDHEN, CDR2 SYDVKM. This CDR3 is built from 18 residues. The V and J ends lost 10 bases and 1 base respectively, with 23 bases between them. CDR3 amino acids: CATFPPGPFGSYNSPLHF. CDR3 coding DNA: TGTGCCACCTTTCCTCCGGGACCCTTCGGGTCCTATAATTCACCCCTCCACTTT.